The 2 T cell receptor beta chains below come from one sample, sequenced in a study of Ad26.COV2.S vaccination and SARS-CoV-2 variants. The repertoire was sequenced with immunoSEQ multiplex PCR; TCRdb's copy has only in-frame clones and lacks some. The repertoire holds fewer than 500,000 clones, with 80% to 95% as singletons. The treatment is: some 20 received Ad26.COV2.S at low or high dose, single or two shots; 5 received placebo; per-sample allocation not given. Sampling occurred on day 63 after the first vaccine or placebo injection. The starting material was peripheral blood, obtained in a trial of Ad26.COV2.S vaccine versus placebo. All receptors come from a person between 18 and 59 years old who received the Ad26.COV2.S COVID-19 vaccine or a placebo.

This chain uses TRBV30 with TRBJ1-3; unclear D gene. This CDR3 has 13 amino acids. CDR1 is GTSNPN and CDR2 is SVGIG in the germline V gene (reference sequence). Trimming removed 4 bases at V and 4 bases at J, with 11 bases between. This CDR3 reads CAWTPGWGNTIYF. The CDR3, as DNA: TGTGCCTGGACTCCCGGGTGGGGAAACACCATATATTTT.

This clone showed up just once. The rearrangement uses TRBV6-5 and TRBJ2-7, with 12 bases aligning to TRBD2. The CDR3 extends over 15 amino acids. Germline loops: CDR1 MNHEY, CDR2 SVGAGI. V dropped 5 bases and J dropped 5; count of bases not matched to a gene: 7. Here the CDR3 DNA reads TGTGCCAGCAGTAGGGTCGGACTAGCGGGAAACGAGCAGTACTTC. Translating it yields CASSRVGLAGNEQYF.